What follows are 10 T cell receptor beta chains derived from one specimen sequenced in a study of blood T cell repertoires in COVID-19. Sequenced by immunoSEQ multiplex PCR; TCRdb stores in-frame clones only, minus some. The sample shows roughly 160,000 clones, around nine tenths of them seen only once. Sequenced sample: peripheral blood. The source of these receptors is a woman older than 75 with COVID-19, enrolled during active disease.

The chain carries TRBV7-9 and TRBJ1-6, with D unclear. This CDR3 is 17 amino acids long. The V gene lost 5 bases and the J gene lost 9 bases, with 23 bases spanning the gap. Germline CDR1 is SEHNR and CDR2 is FQNEAQ (reference sequence). The CDR3 bases are TGTGCCAGCAGCCCCGGGAAAGACGCAAAGTCGGGTTCACCCCTCCACTTT. As protein: CASSPGKDAKSGSPLHF.

This rearrangement joins TRBV5-8 to TRBJ2-7; TRBD1 agrees at 9 bases. The CDR3 has 15 amino acids. Germline values: CDR1 SGHTS, CDR2 YDEGEE. Germline trimming cut 3 bases from V and 3 bases from J; bases unmatched to any gene: 7. This CDR3 is CASSSTGTGIYEQYF. DNA for the CDR3: TGTGCCAGCAGCTCCACCGGGACAGGGATCTACGAGCAGTACTTC.

The chain carries TRBV29-1 and TRBJ1-2, with TRBD1 identical over 10 bases. The ends lost 8 bases at V and 2 bases at J; junction bases unmatched: 8. The CDR3 has 14 amino acids. CDR1 is SQVTM, CDR2 ANQGSEA, per germline. The CDR3 region is CSFTTGGQNYGYTF. In DNA, the CDR3 is TGCAGCTTTACGACAGGGGGCCAAAACTATGGCTACACCTTC.

This rearrangement joins TRBV6-5 to TRBJ1-3, with 7 positions matching TRBD1. V was pared by 6 bases and J by 1 base, with 3 bases of the junction left unmatched. CDR1 MNHEY and CDR2 SVGAGI come from the germline V gene. The CDR3 has 14 amino acids. CDR3 sequence (DNA): TGTGCCAGCAGGCCGACAGGGTCTGGAAACACCATATATTTT. Residues: CASRPTGSGNTIYF.

In DNA form, the CDR3 reads TGTGCCAGTCGCAACCGGGACAGATTACAGCCCCAGCATTTT. Protein sequence: CASRNRDRLQPQHF. The J gene is TRBJ1-5, the V gene TRBV19; the match to TRBD1 covers 7 bases. The CDR3 has 14 residues. CDR1 is LNHDA, CDR2 SQIVND, per germline (reference sequence). V shed 8 bases and J 7 bases; nucleotides not matched to a gene: 11.

This rearrangement joins TRBV4-1 to TRBJ1-4; D perhaps matches TRBD1 (5 bases). CDR1 is MGHRA, CDR2 YSYEKL, per germline. Trimming cost V 0 bases and J 3 bases, with 14 bases left between them. The CDR3 is 17 residues long. This CDR3 is CASSQDPPREANEKLFF. The CDR3 region has the DNA TGCGCCAGCAGCCAAGATCCCCCCAGGGAAGCTAATGAAAAACTGTTTTTT.

The chain links TRBV11-2 to TRBJ1-3; 10 positions match TRBD1. Per germline, CDR1 SGHAT and CDR2 FQNNGV. CDR3 length equals 15 residues. J lost 3 bases, V lost 5 bases, and 4 bases had no gene match. The CDR3 here is CASSPDRGHGNTIYF. CDR3 sequence (DNA): TGTGCCAGCAGCCCTGACAGGGGGCATGGAAACACCATATATTTT.

The chain joins TRBV10-3 to TRBJ1-3; 8 nucleotides match TRBD1. From germline, CDR1 is ENHRY and CDR2 SYGVKD. The CDR3 is 13 amino acids. V trimming: 10 bases; J trimming: 8 bases; junction bases outside the gene matches: 10. CDR3 nucleotide sequence: TGTGCCACCACAGGGGGTGTCCGCGACACCATATATTTT. This translates into CATTGGVRDTIYF.

This sequence joins TRBV2 and TRBJ1-2, with D maybe TRBD1 (6 bases). Looked up from germline, CDR1 is SNHLY and CDR2 is FYNNEI. The V gene lost 6 bases and the J gene lost 4 bases, with 15 bases spanning the gap. The CDR3 extends over 14 amino acids. CDR3 in DNA: TGTGCCAGCAGCGCCGATGCAGGGGCCTATGGCTACACCTTC. As protein: CASSADAGAYGYTF.

The rearrangement joins TRBV6-1 to TRBJ2-7; D might be TRBD2 (7 bases). Deletions cut 2 bases from V and 5 bases from J, with 16 bases between. The CDR3 is 15 amino acids. CDR1 is MNHNS and CDR2 is SASEGT in the germline V gene. CDR3 protein: CASSERRGPLDEQYF. CDR3 DNA: TGTGCCAGCAGTGAAAGGCGGGGGCCCCTGGACGAGCAGTACTTC.